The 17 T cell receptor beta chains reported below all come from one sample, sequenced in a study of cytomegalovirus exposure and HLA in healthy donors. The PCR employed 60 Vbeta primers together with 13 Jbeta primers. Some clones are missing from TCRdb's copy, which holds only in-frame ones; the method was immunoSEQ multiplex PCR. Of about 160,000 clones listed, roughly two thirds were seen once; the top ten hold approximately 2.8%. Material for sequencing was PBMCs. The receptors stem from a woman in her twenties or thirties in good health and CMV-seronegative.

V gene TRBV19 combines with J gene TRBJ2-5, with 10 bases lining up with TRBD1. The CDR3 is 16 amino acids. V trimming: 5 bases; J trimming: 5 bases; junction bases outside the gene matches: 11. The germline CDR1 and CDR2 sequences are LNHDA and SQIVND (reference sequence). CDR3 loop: CASSLRQGASKETQYF. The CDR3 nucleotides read TGTGCCAGTAGTCTAAGACAGGGGGCTTCGAAGGAGACCCAGTACTTC.

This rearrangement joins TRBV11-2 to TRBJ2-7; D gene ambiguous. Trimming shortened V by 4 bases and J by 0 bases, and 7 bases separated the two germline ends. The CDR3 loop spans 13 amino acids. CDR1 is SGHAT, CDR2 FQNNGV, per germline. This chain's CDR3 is CASSWQASYEQYF. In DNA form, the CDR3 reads TGTGCCAGCAGCTGGCAGGCCTCCTACGAGCAGTACTTC.

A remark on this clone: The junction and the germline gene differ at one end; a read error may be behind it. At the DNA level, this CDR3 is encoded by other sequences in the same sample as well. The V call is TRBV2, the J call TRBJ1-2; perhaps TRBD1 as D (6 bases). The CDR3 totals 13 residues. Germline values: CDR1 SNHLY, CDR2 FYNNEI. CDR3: CASSERDNYGYTF. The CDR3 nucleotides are TGTGCCAGCAGTGAAAGGGACAACTACGGCTACACCTTC.

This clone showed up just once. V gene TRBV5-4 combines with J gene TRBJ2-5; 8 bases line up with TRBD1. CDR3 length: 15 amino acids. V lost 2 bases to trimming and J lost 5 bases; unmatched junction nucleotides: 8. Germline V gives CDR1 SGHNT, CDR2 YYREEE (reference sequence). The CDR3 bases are TGTGCCAGCAGCTTCCCGGACAGGGTTGTGGAGACCCAGTACTTC. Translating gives CASSFPDRVVETQYF.

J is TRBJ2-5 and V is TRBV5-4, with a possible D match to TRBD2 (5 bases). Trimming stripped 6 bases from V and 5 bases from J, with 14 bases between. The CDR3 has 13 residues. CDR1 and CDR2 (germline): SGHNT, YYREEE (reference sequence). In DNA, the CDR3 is TGTGCCAGCACCCTGGACTGGGAGGAGACCCAGTACTTC. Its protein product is CASTLDWEETQYF.

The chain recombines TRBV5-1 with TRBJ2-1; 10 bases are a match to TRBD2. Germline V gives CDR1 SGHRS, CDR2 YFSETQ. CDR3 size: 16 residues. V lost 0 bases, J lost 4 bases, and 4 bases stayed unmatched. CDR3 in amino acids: CASSLEVAGGYNEQFF. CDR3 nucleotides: TGCGCCAGCAGCTTGGAAGTAGCGGGAGGTTACAATGAGCAGTTCTTC.

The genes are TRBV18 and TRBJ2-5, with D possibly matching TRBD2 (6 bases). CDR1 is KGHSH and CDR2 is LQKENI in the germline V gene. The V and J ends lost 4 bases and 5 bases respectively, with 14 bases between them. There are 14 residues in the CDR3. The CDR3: CASSRRENEETQYF. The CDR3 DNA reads TGTGCCAGCTCACGCCGGGAGAACGAGGAGACCCAGTACTTC.

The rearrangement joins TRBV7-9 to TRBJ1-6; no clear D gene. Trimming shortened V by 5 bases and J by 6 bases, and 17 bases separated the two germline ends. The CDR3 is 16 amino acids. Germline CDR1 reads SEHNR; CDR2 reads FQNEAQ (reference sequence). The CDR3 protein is CASSLPERELNSPLHF. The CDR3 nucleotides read TGTGCCAGCAGCCTCCCCGAGAGAGAACTTAATTCACCCCTCCACTTT.

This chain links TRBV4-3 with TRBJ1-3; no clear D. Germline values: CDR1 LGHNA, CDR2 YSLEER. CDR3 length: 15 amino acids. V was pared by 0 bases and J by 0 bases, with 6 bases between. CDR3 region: CASSQDGSSGNTIYF. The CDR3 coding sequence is TGCGCCAGCAGCCAAGATGGGAGCTCTGGAAACACCATATATTTT.

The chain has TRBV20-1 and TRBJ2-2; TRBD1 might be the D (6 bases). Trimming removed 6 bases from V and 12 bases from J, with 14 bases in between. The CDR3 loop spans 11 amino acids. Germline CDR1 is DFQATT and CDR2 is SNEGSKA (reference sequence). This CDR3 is CSATNRAKLFF. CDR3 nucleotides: TGCAGTGCCACAAACAGGGCGAAGCTGTTTTTT.

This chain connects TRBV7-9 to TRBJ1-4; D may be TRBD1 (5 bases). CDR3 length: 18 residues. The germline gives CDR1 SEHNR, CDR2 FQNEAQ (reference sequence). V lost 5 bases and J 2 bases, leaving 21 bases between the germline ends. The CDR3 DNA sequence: TGTGCCAGCAGCCCCGCCTTCAGGGCCCTCCTTACTAATGAAAAACTGTTTTTT. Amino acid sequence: CASSPAFRALLTNEKLFF.

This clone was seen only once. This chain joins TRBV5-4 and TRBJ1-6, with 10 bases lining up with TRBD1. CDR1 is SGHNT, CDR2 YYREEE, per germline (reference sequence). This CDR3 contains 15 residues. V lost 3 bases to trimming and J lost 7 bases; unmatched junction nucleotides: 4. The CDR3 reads CASSSPTGGNSPLHF. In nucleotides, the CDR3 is TGTGCCAGCAGCTCGCCGACAGGGGGCAATTCACCCCTCCACTTT.

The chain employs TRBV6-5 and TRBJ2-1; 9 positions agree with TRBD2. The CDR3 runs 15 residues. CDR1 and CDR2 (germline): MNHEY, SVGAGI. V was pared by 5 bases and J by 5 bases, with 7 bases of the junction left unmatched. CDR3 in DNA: TGTGCCAGCAGTGTGCTAGCGGGACCGAACAATGAGCAGTTCTTC. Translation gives CASSVLAGPNNEQFF.

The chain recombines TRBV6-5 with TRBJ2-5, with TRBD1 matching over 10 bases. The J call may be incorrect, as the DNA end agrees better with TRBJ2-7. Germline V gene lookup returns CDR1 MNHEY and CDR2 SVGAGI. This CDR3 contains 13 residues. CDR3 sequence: CATLGQGIYEQYF. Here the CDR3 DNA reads TGTGCCACCCTGGGACAGGGGATCTACGAGCAGTACTTC.

This CDR3 is CASSLEARDSEGYTF. As DNA, the CDR3 is TGTGCCAGCAGCTTGGAGGCCAGGGACTCGGAGGGCTACACCTTC. The V gene is TRBV5-4, the J gene TRBJ1-2; perhaps TRBD1 as D (5 bases). CDR1 and CDR2 (germline): SGHNT, YYREEE (reference sequence). This CDR3 is built from 15 residues. V was clipped by 0 bases and J by 8 bases, with 17 bases between them.

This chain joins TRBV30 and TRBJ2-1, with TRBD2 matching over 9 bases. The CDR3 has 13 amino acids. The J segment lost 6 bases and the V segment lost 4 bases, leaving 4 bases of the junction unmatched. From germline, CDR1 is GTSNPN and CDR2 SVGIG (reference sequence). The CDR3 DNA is TGTGCCTGGACGGGGCGGGAGGGCAATGAGCAGTTCTTC. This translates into CAWTGREGNEQFF.

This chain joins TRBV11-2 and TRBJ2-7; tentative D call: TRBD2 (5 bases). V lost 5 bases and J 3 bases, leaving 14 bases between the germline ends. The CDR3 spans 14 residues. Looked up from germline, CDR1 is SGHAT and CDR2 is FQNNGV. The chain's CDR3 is CASSPVGDYYEQYF. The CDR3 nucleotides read TGTGCCAGCAGCCCTGTAGGTGACTACTACGAGCAGTACTTC.